Shown below are 20 T cell receptor beta chains from a single sample sequenced in a study of cytomegalovirus exposure and HLA in healthy donors. Primers: 60 Vbeta forward and 13 Jbeta reverse. The data were produced by immunoSEQ multiplex PCR, yet TCRdb's version contains in-frame clones alone and is incomplete. There are 100,000 to 150,000 clones in the sample; 81% occur only once, and less than 6.5% lies in the top ten. Material: PBMCs. These receptors came from a woman aged 35 to 49 in good health and CMV-seropositive.

J is TRBJ2-7 and V is TRBV6-6; 9 bases line up with TRBD2. Germline assignment: CDR1 MNHNY and CDR2 SVGAGI (reference sequence). CDR3 size: 14 residues. V gave up 2 bases and J gave up 9 bases; unmatched junction bases: 8. The CDR3 spells CASSYRLAESRQYF. CDR3 nucleotides: TGTGCCAGCAGTTACCGACTAGCGGAATCCAGGCAGTACTTC.

The chain couples TRBV5-5 to TRBJ2-1; D gene uncertain. Germline values: CDR1 SGHKS, CDR2 YYEKEE (reference sequence). Trimming took off 2 bases at V and 5 bases at J, with 8 bases between the two ends. CDR3 size: 13 residues. The CDR3 region has the DNA TGTGCCAGCAGCTTCCTACCTAACAATGAGCAGTTCTTC. Its protein product is CASSFLPNNEQFF.

The V call is TRBV2, the J call TRBJ2-1, with 11 bases that match TRBD2. The junction had 7 bases not matched to a gene; V was cut back by 4 bases and J by 8 bases. CDR3 length: 15 residues. Germline lookup yields CDR1 SNHLY and CDR2 FYNNEI. The CDR3 DNA sequence: TGTGCCAGCAGTGTTCTAGCGGGAGGAGGGGATGAGCAGTTCTTC. Encoded protein: CASSVLAGGGDEQFF.

This sequence joins TRBV19 and TRBJ2-7; D unclear. The CDR3 contains 13 residues. Germline CDR1 reads LNHDA; CDR2 reads SQIVND (reference sequence). The V end lost 2 bases, the J end lost 2 bases, and 7 bases lay between the germline ends. For the CDR3, the DNA is TGTGCCAGTAGTATAAGTGCTACCTACGAGCAGTACTTC. It codes for CASSISATYEQYF.

The CDR3 DNA is TGTGCCAGCAGTTCCGGCGGCGTTTACAATGAGCAGTTCTTC. Its protein is CASSSGGVYNEQFF. The chain recombines TRBV28 with TRBJ2-1; D is unresolved. Germline V gene sequence: CDR1 MDHEN, CDR2 SYDVKM. This CDR3 comprises 14 residues. V was trimmed by 4 bases and J by 4 bases, leaving 11 bases between them.

The chain uses TRBV2 and TRBJ1-2; possibly TRBD1 for D (6 bases). The germline V and J ends were trimmed by 0 bases and 8 bases, with 13 bases remaining between them. Germline CDR1 is SNHLY and CDR2 is FYNNEI. This CDR3 comprises 14 residues. The CDR3 bases are TGTGCCAGCAGTGAAGCGCGGGGGGCGCGGGGCTACACCTTC. This encodes CASSEARGARGYTF.

The rearrangement joins TRBV10-3 to TRBJ1-2; TRBD1 is a possible D gene (6 bases). CDR1 and CDR2 (germline): ENHRY, SYGVKD. V was pared by 8 bases and J by 0 bases, with 10 bases between. The length of the CDR3 is 13 residues. The CDR3 sequence: CAIRTDPNYGYTF. CDR3 bases: TGTGCCATCCGGACAGATCCTAACTATGGCTACACCTTC.

This chain uses TRBV28 with TRBJ1-5, with 8 nucleotides matching TRBD1. The CDR3 covers 16 residues. The V gene's germline CDR1 is MDHEN and CDR2 SYDVKM. Trimming cost V 7 bases and J 7 bases; bases outside gene matches: 15. CDR3 sequence: CASTGPRQGLGQPQHF. The DNA for the CDR3 is TGTGCCAGCACGGGACCCCGACAGGGGCTGGGGCAGCCCCAGCATTTT.

The rearrangement links TRBV10-3 to TRBJ2-2; D possibly corresponds to TRBD1 (5 bases). The V end was cut by 6 bases, the J end by 2 bases, with 34 bases between. This CDR3 comprises 22 residues. CDR1 is ENHRY and CDR2 is SYGVKD in the germline V gene. In nucleotides, the CDR3 is TGTGCCATCAGGATGATTGGGGCTGCGCGTCCCAAAGGCACTTCCAACACCGGGGAGCTGTTTTTT. This sequence encodes CAIRMIGAARPKGTSNTGELFF.

The chain joins TRBV5-6 to TRBJ2-7; 8 nucleotides line up with TRBD1. The length of the CDR3 is 16 residues. J was trimmed by 7 bases and V by 4 bases; bases with no gene match: 16. The germline gives CDR1 SGHDT, CDR2 YYEEEE. CDR3 bases: TGTGCCAGCAGCCACTTTCCGGGACAGGTACGTCGGGAGCAGTACTTC. This encodes CASSHFPGQVRREQYF.

The chain has TRBV2 and TRBJ1-1; D is perhaps TRBD1 (6 bases). V lost 5 bases and J lost 3, with 16 bases in between. CDR3 length: 15 amino acids. The germline gives CDR1 SNHLY, CDR2 FYNNEI. CDR3 sequence (DNA): TGTGCCAGCAGTTGGACAGACGTCTCGGACACTGAAGCTTTCTTT. It specifies CASSWTDVSDTEAFF.

The chain recombines TRBV5-7 with TRBJ1-2; 10 bases agree with TRBD1. TRBV5-7 is designated an ORF whose function remains uncertain. The CDR3 has 15 residues. Germline trimming cut 3 bases from V and 6 bases from J; bases unmatched to any gene: 8. This CDR3 is CASSCPGQGYDGYTF. In nucleotides, the CDR3 is TGTGCCAGCAGCTGTCCGGGACAGGGGTATGATGGCTACACCTTC.

This clone was found a few times. The chain uses TRBV20-1 and TRBJ2-5; D might be TRBD2 (5 bases). V lost 6 bases, J lost 11 bases, and 13 bases lay in between. Germline assignment: CDR1 DFQATT and CDR2 SNEGSKA (reference sequence). CDR3 size: 10 residues. In DNA, the CDR3 is TGCAGTGCCGAAGCGGTGGCGCAGTACTTC. Translated, it gives CSAEAVAQYF.

The gene calls are TRBV5-4 and TRBJ2-1, with 8 bases fitting TRBD2. The germline gives CDR1 SGHNT, CDR2 YYREEE (reference sequence). This CDR3 region has 15 residues. The V segment lost 7 bases and the J segment 10 bases; nucleotides outside the gene matches: 16. The CDR3 DNA sequence: TGTGCCAGCGCTCCTGCGGGGGGCCGTGAATTAGAGCAGTTCTTC. This translates into CASAPAGGRELEQFF.

The chain uses TRBV6-6 and TRBJ2-3; D call uncertain. V was trimmed by 5 bases and J by 4 bases, leaving 13 bases between them. The V gene's germline CDR1 is MNHNY and CDR2 SVGAGI (reference sequence). The CDR3 contains 14 residues. This CDR3 is CASSVTPNADTQYF. CDR3 nucleotides: TGTGCCAGCAGTGTTACTCCGAACGCAGATACGCAGTATTTT.

V and J are TRBV27 and TRBJ1-2, with D perhaps TRBD1 (5 bases). Per the germline V gene, CDR1 is MNHEY and CDR2 is SMNVEV (reference sequence). The CDR3 extends over 14 amino acids. V was trimmed by 4 bases and J by 6 bases, leaving 15 bases between them. The CDR3, as DNA: TGTGCCAGCAGTTCTTGGACATCCGGACATGGCTACACCTTC. Translated, it gives CASSSWTSGHGYTF.

This clone was counted only a few times. The rearrangement joins TRBV5-4 to TRBJ2-7; the match to TRBD2 covers 11 bases. CDR1 and CDR2 (germline): SGHNT, YYREEE (reference sequence). V shed 1 base, J shed 6 bases, and the junction held 3 bases outside the gene matches. This CDR3 spans 14 amino acids. The DNA for the CDR3 is TGTGCCAGCAGCTTGAAAGGGACTAGCGGCGAGCAGTACTTC. It is translated as CASSLKGTSGEQYF.

This chain uses TRBV11-2 with TRBJ2-7; D is perhaps TRBD2 (6 bases). V was cut by 5 bases and J by 7 bases, with 18 bases left in between. Germline assignment: CDR1 SGHAT and CDR2 FQNNGV. This CDR3 has 14 residues. In DNA form, the CDR3 reads TGTGCCAGCAGCCTATCGGCGGGGCGAAGGGAGCAGTACTTC. This gives the protein CASSLSAGRREQYF.

The rearrangement uses TRBV6-1 and TRBJ1-3; D is undetermined. Per germline, CDR1 MNHNS and CDR2 SASEGT. This CDR3 contains 15 residues. The V gene lost 8 bases and the J gene lost 0 bases, with 14 bases spanning the gap. The CDR3 reads CASPPPQRSGNTIYF. The CDR3 coding sequence is TGTGCCAGCCCTCCCCCTCAGCGCTCTGGAAACACCATATATTTT.

The rearrangement joins TRBV5-1 to TRBJ1-2; 8 bases are a match to TRBD1. CDR1 SGHRS and CDR2 YFSETQ come from the germline V gene. The ends lost 3 bases at V and 3 bases at J; junction bases unmatched: 1. The CDR3 has 13 residues. The CDR3 DNA is TGCGCCAGCAGCTCGACAGGGGACTATGGCTACACCTTC. Translated, it gives CASSSTGDYGYTF.